The sample holds many counts of the clone carrying this TCR beta chain. As yet, its antigen is unknown. These data originate in a study of T-cell reconstitution after alpha-beta-depleted transplantation in children. Whole-study findings and limits: The study reportedly traced alpha-beta T cells about two months after transplant to several hundred expanded graft clones.

TCRbeta library preparation incorporated unique molecular identifiers. One entry per CDR3 protein results from TCRdb running MiXCR on the PCR reads. The table records roughly 240,000 distinct CDR3 sequences, roughly 8.2% of them present only once. This CDR3 is built from 15 residues. Per the germline V gene, CDR1 is SGHKS and CDR2 is YYEKEE (reference sequence). Germline trimming cut 4 bases from V and 1 base from J; bases unmatched to any gene: 5. The specimen comprised PBMCs, mostly from graft donor cells, sampled 180 days after TCRalphabeta/CD19-depleted stem cell transplant. The chain employs TRBV5-5 and TRBJ1-5, with 7 bases aligning to TRBD1. The receptor was isolated from a male patient younger than 18 who had a stem cell transplant for acute lymphoblastic leukemia, so the T cells may come from the graft donor. The DNA of the CDR3 is TGTGCCAGCAGCAGCGAGGGGGCCAGCAATCAGCCCCAGCATTTT. Encoded protein: CASSSEGASNQPQHF.